The 23 T cell receptor beta chains reported below all come from one sample, sequenced in a study of CD8+CD57+ T cells in acquired aplastic anemia. CDR3 and TCR beta VDJ profiling relied on genomic DNA as the template. Each CDR3 protein is one row after TCRdb ran MiXCR on the reads. The sample contains fewer than 250,000 distinct CDR3 sequences, around 50% of which appear only once. Sequencing was done on a sample of sorted CD4+, CD8+, or CD8+CD57+ T cells (not recorded which) from PBMCs. All receptors come from a human donor in good health, serving as a control.

This sequence joins TRBV7-7 and TRBJ2-5; D is possibly TRBD1 or TRBD2 (5 bases each). The CDR3 totals 16 residues. The germline V gene encodes CDR1 SSHAT and CDR2 FNYEAQ (reference sequence). Trimming removed 5 bases from V and 0 bases from J, with 16 bases in between. The CDR3 loop reads CASSMAGRGHQETQYF. CDR3 nucleotides: TGTGCCAGCAGCATGGCTGGACGGGGACACCAAGAGACCCAGTACTTC. The whole variable domain, filled in from reference TRBV7-7 and TRBJ2-5, reads GAGVSQSPRYKVTKRGQDVTLRCDPISSHATLYWYQQALGQGPEFLTYFNYEAQPDKSGLPSDRFSAERPEGSISTLTIQRTEQRDSAMYRCASSMAGRGHQETQYFGPGTRLLVL.

There are many counts of this clonotype. This chain links TRBV19 with TRBJ1-2; 9 positions agree with TRBD1. After removal of 5 bases from V and 5 bases from J, the junction contained 9 bases not matched to a gene. The CDR3 contains 15 residues. Looked up from germline, CDR1 is LNHDA and CDR2 is SQIVND (reference sequence). For the CDR3, the DNA is TGTGCCAGTAGTGCATCATTACAGGGGGCTTATGGCTACACCTTC. Translating gives CASSASLQGAYGYTF.

Note on this clonotype: An end of the junction differs from the germline gene, which may be a read error. This sequence joins TRBV7-8 and TRBJ2-3, with 9 bases aligning to TRBD1. Germline lookup yields CDR1 SGHVS and CDR2 FQNEAQ. The CDR3 loop spans 15 amino acids. This CDR3 is CASTLRDRVTDTQYF. The CDR3 DNA reads as TGTGCCAGCACCTTACGGGACAGGGTTACAGATACGCAGTATTTT.

About this clonotype itself: One end of the junction varies from germline; a read error may be responsible. The rearrangement joins TRBV25-1 to TRBJ1-1; a weak D match, TRBD1 (6 bases). The CDR3 is 14 residues long. Germline lookup yields CDR1 MGHDK and CDR2 SYGVNS. As DNA, the CDR3 is TGTGCCAGCAGTGATTTCCACCGGGACACTGAAGCCCTCTTT. Protein sequence: CASSDFHRDTEALF.

J is TRBJ2-1 and V is TRBV10-2, with 12 bases that match TRBD2. CDR1 and CDR2 (germline): WSHSY, SAAADI. CDR3 length equals 15 residues. Trimming removed 4 bases from V and 4 bases from J; junction bases left unmatched: 2. The CDR3 DNA is TGCGCCAGCAGTGGGACTAGCGGGGTGTACAATGAGCAGTTCTTC. Protein sequence: CASSGTSGVYNEQFF.

The V and J genes are TRBV9 and TRBJ2-7, with 7 bases lining up with TRBD1. CDR3 size: 16 residues. CDR1 is SGDLS, CDR2 YYNGEE, per germline. J was trimmed by 5 bases and V by 4 bases; bases with no gene match: 15. Here the CDR3 reads CASSPQETGIRDEQYF. The CDR3 nucleotides are TGTGCCAGCAGCCCCCAAGAGACAGGGATACGGGACGAGCAGTACTTC.

This chain joins TRBV7-9 and TRBJ2-7; 10 nucleotides align to TRBD1. The CDR3 runs 16 residues. The trim removed 6 bases at V and 0 bases at J, leaving 8 bases unmatched. Germline V lookup: CDR1 SEHNR, CDR2 FQNEAQ (reference sequence). The CDR3 sequence is CASSFPGTGVSYEQYF. Written as DNA, the CDR3 is TGTGCCAGCAGTTTCCCCGGGACAGGGGTCTCCTACGAGCAGTACTTC.

The chain uses TRBV2 and TRBJ2-3; 10 bases line up with TRBD2. Germline CDR1 is SNHLY and CDR2 is FYNNEI. The J segment lost 5 bases and the V segment lost 4 bases, leaving 6 bases of the junction unmatched. The CDR3 sequence is 15 residues long. The CDR3 nucleotides are TGTGCCAGCAGTGCTCCTAGCGGGGGCGGAGATACGCAGTATTTT. It translates to CASSAPSGGGDTQYF.

This clonotype was seen many times. This sequence joins TRBV15 and TRBJ1-2; 9 bases agree with TRBD1. Germline loops: CDR1 LNHNV, CDR2 YYDKDF (reference sequence). With 5 bases clipped from V and 8 bases from J, the junction kept 9 bases outside the gene matches. The CDR3 loop spans 14 amino acids. CDR3 residues: CATSRGGTGQGYTF. The CDR3 bases are TGTGCCACCAGCCGAGGGGGGACAGGGCAGGGCTACACCTTC.

The chain joins TRBV2 to TRBJ1-2, with 10 bases that match TRBD1. V gave up 6 bases and J gave up 6 bases; unmatched junction bases: 16. The CDR3 has 17 residues. Germline V CDR1 and CDR2: SNHLY, FYNNEI. The CDR3 region is CASSLSGTGVEIDGYTF. In nucleotides, the CDR3 is TGTGCCAGCAGCCTCTCCGGGACAGGGGTTGAAATCGATGGCTACACCTTC.

V and J are TRBV20-1 and TRBJ1-1; 11 nucleotides line up with TRBD1. The trim removed 3 bases at V and 0 bases at J, leaving 9 bases unmatched. This CDR3 spans 17 amino acids. CDR1 is DFQATT, CDR2 SNEGSKA, per germline (reference sequence). In DNA form, the CDR3 reads TGCAGTGCTAGTAACCCGGGACAGGGGGTCATGAACACTGAAGCTTTCTTT. Translating it yields CSASNPGQGVMNTEAFF.

This chain links TRBV15 with TRBJ2-3, with a tentative D call TRBD1 (5 bases). The CDR3 consists of 15 residues. Between the trimmed V and J ends, which lost 1 base and 2 bases, there was a span of 10 bases. Germline V CDR1 and CDR2: LNHNV, YYDKDF (reference sequence). The CDR3 DNA reads TGTGCCACCAGCAGAGGGTTAGGGGACACAGATACGCAGTATTTT. Protein product: CATSRGLGDTDTQYF.

This clonotype has just a few counts. The chain carries TRBV5-8 and TRBJ2-4; TRBD1 aligns across 7 bases. The V gene end was trimmed by 4 bases and the J gene end by 11 bases; junction bases not matched to a gene: 12. The CDR3 is made up of 14 amino acids. The germline V gene has CDR1 SGHTS and CDR2 YDEGEE. The CDR3 DNA is TGTGCCAGCAGCGCACAGGGGTCCCGTGGTCTTCAGTACTTC. As protein: CASSAQGSRGLQYF.

The chain couples TRBV7-9 to TRBJ1-1; 7 nucleotides line up with TRBD1. V was pared by 1 base and J by 6 bases, with 2 bases of the junction left unmatched. The V gene's germline CDR1 is SEHNR and CDR2 FQNEAQ (reference sequence). The CDR3 extends over 13 amino acids. Here the CDR3 reads CASSLEGGAEAFF. The CDR3 DNA reads TGTGCCAGCAGCTTAGAAGGGGGCGCTGAAGCTTTCTTT.

Concerning this clonotype itself: A much more abundant neighbour one base away suggests this may be a read error. The chain couples TRBV7-2 to TRBJ1-5; unclear D gene. This CDR3 spans 16 amino acids. V shed 6 bases and J shed 6 bases, with 21 bases lying between them. The germline gives CDR1 SGHTA, CDR2 FQGNSA. The CDR3 here is CASSYSTGPGGQPQHF. In nucleotides, the CDR3 is TGTGCCAGCAGTTACTCGACCGGGCCGGGTGGTCAGCCCCAGCATTTT.

In this sample, this clonotype turned up many times. The chain combines TRBV10-3 with TRBJ1-6; TRBD1 is a possible D gene (6 bases). V shed 8 bases and J shed 0 bases, with 14 bases lying between them. The germline CDR1 and CDR2 sequences are ENHRY and SYGVKD. The CDR3 is made up of 16 amino acids. The CDR3 region has the DNA TGTGCCATCTCCGAACAGGGAAGCTCCTATAATTCACCCCTCCACTTT. This encodes CAISEQGSSYNSPLHF.

The V and J genes are TRBV24-1 and TRBJ2-6; no clear D gene. Trimming pared 7 bases from V and 0 bases from J, leaving 3 bases between. Per germline, CDR1 KGHDR and CDR2 SFDVKD. The CDR3 has 13 amino acids. CDR3 sequence (DNA): TGTGCCACCAGGCACTCTGGGGCCAACGTCCTGACTTTC. Protein: CATRHSGANVLTF.

The chain links TRBV10-3 to TRBJ2-5; no definite D call. Trimming removed 8 bases from V and 5 bases from J, with 12 bases in between. Germline V CDR1 and CDR2: ENHRY, SYGVKD. The CDR3 length is 12 residues. The CDR3 region is CAISTRWETQYF. CDR3 DNA sequence: TGTGCCATCTCTACTCGGTGGGAGACCCAGTACTTC.

The sample holds many counts of this clonotype. The chain is built from TRBV12-3 or TRBV12-4 and TRBJ1-2; 8 bases fit TRBD1. This CDR3 is built from 16 residues. V shed 3 bases, J shed 4 bases, and the junction held 10 bases outside the gene matches. CDR3 DNA: TGTGCCAGCAGTTTGCGGGAGCAGGGGGCGGGCTATGGCTACACCTTC. Translating it yields CASSLREQGAGYGYTF.

The V and J genes are TRBV20-1 and TRBJ1-1; D not certain. The CDR3 is 14 amino acids. Germline loops: CDR1 DFQATT, CDR2 SNEGSKA (reference sequence). The V and J ends lost 3 bases and 4 bases respectively, with 15 bases between them. The CDR3 protein is CSASSESGGTEAFF. The CDR3 region has the DNA TGCAGTGCTAGCAGCGAGTCAGGCGGCACTGAAGCTTTCTTT.

This clonotype was seen ten or more times. The chain carries TRBV6-1 and TRBJ1-2, with D possibly being TRBD1 (5 bases). Between the trimmed V and J ends, which lost 5 bases and 2 bases, there was a span of 9 bases. Germline lookup yields CDR1 MNHNS and CDR2 SASEGT. CDR3 length: 13 residues. The CDR3 DNA reads TGTGCCAGCAGTAACCGGGACAACTATGGCTACACCTTC. Protein product: CASSNRDNYGYTF.

This chain uses TRBV7-9 with TRBJ1-2, with D uncertain. The CDR3 spans 15 residues. CDR1 is SEHNR, CDR2 FQNEAQ, per germline (reference sequence). V was clipped by 5 bases and J by 0 bases, with 13 bases between them. CDR3 coding DNA: TGTGCCAGCAGCGGTAATAGGGATTCTAACTATGGCTACACCTTC. Protein: CASSGNRDSNYGYTF.

This clonotype was recorded only once. CDR3 amino acids: CSVPGTDINQPQHF. For the CDR3, the DNA is TGCAGCGTCCCCGGGACAGACATCAATCAGCCCCAGCATTTT. The chain has TRBV29-1 and TRBJ1-5; TRBD1 matches 7 bases. V shed 6 bases, J shed 3 bases, and the junction held 8 bases outside the gene matches. The CDR3 is 14 residues long. CDR1 is SQVTM, CDR2 ANQGSEA, per germline.